Below are 28 T cell receptor beta chains sequenced from a single sample in a study of shared T cell receptors in the human thymus. Produced via immunoSEQ multiplex PCR; TCRdb's table is partial and in-frame only. The sample records about 660,000 clones, 87% being singletons. These same data were also listed under a study on human thymus T cells.

Sequenced: thymocytes. Source of these receptors: a boy under three years old with a congenital heart defect.

This chain uses TRBV5-8 with TRBJ2-5, with a possible D match to TRBD2 (6 bases). Germline assignment: CDR1 SGHTS and CDR2 YDEGEE. The V and J ends lost 7 bases and 7 bases respectively, with 17 bases between them. CDR3 length equals 13 residues. The CDR3 is CASGGIQMGTQYF. The DNA of the CDR3 is TGTGCCAGCGGGGGGATTCAGATGGGGACCCAGTACTTC.

The chain links TRBV6-1 to TRBJ1-1; 7 nucleotides align to TRBD1. Germline CDR1 MNHNS, CDR2 SASEGT. CDR3 length equals 18 residues. J lost 0 bases, V lost 1 base, and 11 bases had no gene match. As DNA, the CDR3 is TGTGCCAGCAGTGAAGGGGGACAGCATCAGGGGCTGAACACTGAAGCTTTCTTT. This encodes CASSEGGQHQGLNTEAFF.

The rearrangement joins TRBV15 to TRBJ2-7, with D possibly matching TRBD2 (6 bases). This CDR3 has 14 amino acids. Between the trimmed V and J ends, which lost 0 bases and 6 bases, there was a span of 12 bases. The germline V gene encodes CDR1 LNHNV and CDR2 YYDKDF (reference sequence). In DNA form, the CDR3 reads TGTGCCACCAGCAGAGATATCTGGAGGGCCGAGCAGTACTTC. Amino acid sequence: CATSRDIWRAEQYF.

The chain is built from TRBV15 and TRBJ1-2; 8 nucleotides line up with TRBD1. Trimming at V came to 3 bases and at J to 8 bases, leaving 14 bases not matched to a gene. The germline gives CDR1 LNHNV, CDR2 YYDKDF (reference sequence). The CDR3 consists of 16 residues. The CDR3 loop is CATSRGRQGRHWGYTF. DNA for the CDR3: TGTGCCACCAGCAGGGGACGACAGGGGAGACACTGGGGCTACACCTTC.

The genes are TRBV19 and TRBJ2-1; D possibly corresponds to TRBD1 (5 bases). The CDR3 consists of 14 residues. The germline gives CDR1 LNHDA, CDR2 SQIVND (reference sequence). V lost 6 bases, J lost 5 bases, and 14 bases lay in between. Here the CDR3 reads CASRGPEPNNEQFF. The DNA for the CDR3 is TGTGCCAGTAGGGGGCCAGAACCTAACAATGAGCAGTTCTTC.

The chain combines TRBV25-1 with TRBJ2-3; the D gene is possibly TRBD2 (5 bases). CDR3 size: 16 residues. Germline loops: CDR1 MGHDK, CDR2 SYGVNS. The V end was cut by 1 base, the J end by 1 base, with 12 bases between. The CDR3 bases are TGTGCCAGCAGTGAATTATGGGGAGCTCGCACAGATACGCAGTATTTT. Encoded protein: CASSELWGARTDTQYF.

The V call is TRBV27, the J call TRBJ1-5; perhaps TRBD1 as D (5 bases). The CDR3 is 18 residues long. V shed 7 bases and J shed 4 bases, with 26 bases lying between them. Germline CDR1 is MNHEY and CDR2 is SMNVEV (reference sequence). Here the CDR3 reads CASIPRWQGNSPNQPQHF. The CDR3 coding sequence is TGTGCCAGCATCCCTCGGTGGCAGGGAAATTCACCGAATCAGCCCCAGCATTTT.

The chain has TRBV27 and TRBJ2-3; D is possibly TRBD2 (6 bases). The CDR3 runs to 15 residues. Germline V gene data show CDR1 as MNHEY and CDR2 as SMNVEV (reference sequence). Trimming shortened V by 3 bases and J by 1 base, and 11 bases separated the two germline ends. This chain's CDR3 is CASSLGGWGTDTQYF. For the CDR3, the DNA is TGTGCCAGCAGTTTGGGAGGTTGGGGCACAGATACGCAGTATTTT.

This chain joins TRBV4-3 and TRBJ1-5; 7 bases agree with TRBD1. V trimming: 3 bases; J trimming: 3 bases; junction bases outside the gene matches: 14. The CDR3 spans 18 residues. Germline V CDR1 and CDR2: LGHNA, YSLEER. In nucleotides, the CDR3 is TGCGCCAGCAGCCATGACCTCGGAGACAGGGTGGCCAATCAGCCCCAGCATTTT. This sequence encodes CASSHDLGDRVANQPQHF.

The chain recombines TRBV28 with TRBJ1-6; tentatively, D is TRBD1 (6 bases). The germline V gene encodes CDR1 MDHEN and CDR2 SYDVKM. Trimming shortened V by 4 bases and J by 4 bases, and 11 bases separated the two germline ends. The CDR3 has 15 residues. The chain's CDR3 is CASSSQGGYNSPLHF. DNA for the CDR3: TGTGCCAGCAGTTCACAGGGTGGGTATAATTCACCCCTCCACTTT.

The V and J genes are TRBV28 and TRBJ2-7; 8 bases line up with TRBD2. Germline V lookup: CDR1 MDHEN, CDR2 SYDVKM. J was trimmed by 1 base and V by 3 bases; bases with no gene match: 8. The CDR3 sequence is 16 residues long. CDR3 residues: CASSFGTGGLSYEQYF. DNA of the CDR3: TGTGCCAGCAGTTTCGGCACGGGGGGGCTATCCTACGAGCAGTACTTC.

This clone appeared a few times. The V gene is TRBV27, the J gene TRBJ1-4, with D possibly TRBD1 on 5 matching bases. Per germline, CDR1 MNHEY and CDR2 SMNVEV (reference sequence). Trimming shortened V by 1 base and J by 7 bases, and 19 bases separated the two germline ends. This CDR3 has 17 amino acids. CDR3 DNA: TGTGCCAGCAGTTTATATGGGGAGGGGAGGTATAGTGAAAAACTGTTTTTT. It is translated as CASSLYGEGRYSEKLFF.

This clone was seen just once. The chain combines TRBV7-2 with TRBJ1-6, with D uncertain. The ends were cut back, 2 bases at V and 5 bases at J, with 10 bases in the middle. This CDR3 has 15 residues. The germline CDR1 and CDR2 sequences are SGHTA and FQGNSA. CDR3 nucleotides: TGTGCCAGCAGCTTACGTTCGGGAAATAATTCACCCCTCCACTTT. Protein: CASSLRSGNNSPLHF.

The V and J genes are TRBV28 and TRBJ2-7; TRBD1 is a possible D gene (6 bases). The V gene lost 7 bases and the J gene lost 2 bases, with 18 bases spanning the gap. The CDR3 loop spans 15 amino acids. Germline CDR1 reads MDHEN; CDR2 reads SYDVKM. As DNA, the CDR3 is TGTGCCAGCACCCCGGGAAGCAGGGGCGCCTACGAGCAGTACTTC. Protein sequence: CASTPGSRGAYEQYF. The variable domain in full, completed from reference TRBV28 and TRBJ2-7, reads DVKVTQSSRYLVKRTGEKVFLECVQDMDHENMFWYRQDPGLGLRLIYFSYDVKMKEKGDIPEGYSVSREKKERFSLILESASTNQTSMYLCASTPGSRGAYEQYFGPGTRLTVT.

The chain couples TRBV7-2 to TRBJ1-4, with TRBD1 matching over 9 bases. The CDR3 is made up of 13 amino acids. Germline-derived CDR1 and CDR2 are SGHTA and FQGNSA. V lost 9 bases to trimming and J lost 7 bases; unmatched junction nucleotides: 6. CDR3: CASTGGAGEKLFF. As DNA, the CDR3 is TGTGCCAGTACAGGGGGCGCCGGTGAAAAACTGTTTTTT. The whole variable domain, filled in from reference TRBV7-2 and TRBJ1-4, reads GAGVSQSPSNKVTEKGKDVELRCDPISGHTALYWYRQSLGQGLEFLIYFQGNSAPDKSGLPSDRFSAERTGGSVSTLTIQRTQQEDSAVYLCASTGGAGEKLFFGSGTQLSVL.

The V gene is TRBV4-1, the J gene TRBJ2-7; 7 nucleotides line up with TRBD2. V shed 0 bases, J shed 3 bases, and the junction held 8 bases outside the gene matches. The CDR3 covers 16 residues. Germline lookup yields CDR1 MGHRA and CDR2 YSYEKL. The CDR3 nucleotides read TGCGCCAGCAGCCAAGAGGGCGGGAGAACCCTCTACGAGCAGTACTTC. Protein: CASSQEGGRTLYEQYF.

V and J are TRBV5-1 and TRBJ2-7; the match to TRBD1 covers 10 bases. The CDR3 runs to 14 residues. J was trimmed by 6 bases and V by 6 bases; bases with no gene match: 9. Per the germline V gene, CDR1 is SGHRS and CDR2 is YFSETQ. The CDR3 sequence is CASKLRQGAAEQYF. Written as DNA, the CDR3 is TGCGCCAGCAAGCTTAGACAGGGGGCTGCCGAGCAGTACTTC. Full variable domain (outside the CDR3, taken from reference TRBV5-1 and TRBJ2-7): KAGVTQTPRYLIKTRGQQVTLSCSPISGHRSVSWYQQTPGQGLQFLFEYFSETQRNKGNFPGRFSGRQFSNSRSEMNVSTLELGDSALYLCASKLRQGAAEQYFGPGTRLTVT.

The genes are TRBV12-5 and TRBJ2-5; TRBD1 is a possible D gene (5 bases). TRBJ2-7 explains the end of the DNA better; the J call may be wrong. The length of the CDR3 is 14 residues. CDR1 and CDR2 (germline): LGHNT, FRNRAP. CDR3 coding DNA: TGTGCTAGTGGTTTGGGACAGAGGACCTACGAGCAGTACTTC. This encodes CASGLGQRTYEQYF.

The rearrangement joins TRBV4-2 to TRBJ2-1; TRBD1 aligns across 8 bases. With V trimmed by 2 bases and J by 2 bases, 5 bases remained unmatched. The CDR3 is 16 amino acids. Per the germline V gene, CDR1 is LGHNA and CDR2 is YNFKEQ. The chain's CDR3 is CASSQNDRGTYNEQFF. The CDR3, as DNA: TGTGCCAGCAGCCAAAACGACAGGGGCACCTACAATGAGCAGTTCTTC.

The rearrangement joins TRBV28 to TRBJ1-6; D possibly corresponds to TRBD1 (5 bases). Trimming took off 3 bases at V and 6 bases at J, with 12 bases between the two ends. The CDR3 runs to 15 residues. CDR1 is MDHEN and CDR2 is SYDVKM in the germline V gene. The CDR3 DNA reads TGTGCCAGCAGTTTGAACAGGATACCTAATTCACCCCTCCACTTT. This codes for CASSLNRIPNSPLHF.

The V and J genes are TRBV11-2 and TRBJ2-7; possibly TRBD2 for D (5 bases). Germline V gene lookup returns CDR1 SGHAT and CDR2 FQNNGV. This CDR3 is built from 15 residues. Between the trimmed V and J ends, which lost 3 bases and 3 bases, there was a span of 15 bases. DNA of the CDR3: TGTGCCAGCAGCTTCTTCGGGGAATCCCTCTACGAGCAGTACTTC. This encodes CASSFFGESLYEQYF.

The chain employs TRBV6-6 and TRBJ1-1; tentative D call: TRBD1 (5 bases). V lost 2 bases to trimming and J lost 0 bases, with 13 bases between them. This CDR3 has 16 residues. Per the germline V gene, CDR1 is MNHNY and CDR2 is SVGAGI (reference sequence). CDR3 nucleotides: TGTGCCAGCAGTTACAGGGGTGACAACATGAACACTGAAGCTTTCTTT. Its protein product is CASSYRGDNMNTEAFF.

The chain recombines TRBV18 with TRBJ2-7, with D possibly being TRBD2 (5 bases). CDR3 length: 16 amino acids. The germline V and J ends were trimmed by 4 bases and 3 bases, with 19 bases remaining between them. Germline values: CDR1 KGHSH, CDR2 LQKENI. The DNA for the CDR3 is TGTGCCAGCTCACAGTCCCGGGGTCAAAGGGTCTACGAGCAGTACTTC. Protein product: CASSQSRGQRVYEQYF. Full variable domain (remainder filled in from reference TRBV18 and TRBJ2-7): NAGVMQNPRHLVRRRGQEARLRCSPMKGHSHVYWYRQLPEEGLKFMVYLQKENIIDESGMPKERFSAEFPKEGPSILRIQQVVRGDSAAYFCASSQSRGQRVYEQYFGPGTRLTVT.

With respect to this clone: The junction shows a germline mismatch at one end, possibly a read error. The gene calls are TRBV2 and TRBJ1-1; TRBD1 agrees at 7 bases. The CDR3 sequence is 12 residues long. The germline V gene has CDR1 SNHLY and CDR2 FYNNEI. This chain's CDR3 is CASGRQGLIRIF. For the CDR3, the DNA is TGTGCCAGCGGGAGACAGGGTCTCATTCGGATCTTT.

This clone has a handful of counts. J is TRBJ2-1 and V is TRBV10-1; TRBD2 matches at 13 bases. CDR3 length equals 16 residues. In germline, CDR1 is WNHNN, CDR2 SYGVQD (reference sequence). V shed 2 bases, J shed 4 bases, and the junction held 2 bases outside the gene matches. CDR3 region: CASSETSGRGYNEQFF. In DNA form, the CDR3 reads TGCGCCAGCAGTGAGACTAGCGGGAGGGGTTACAATGAGCAGTTCTTC.

The gene calls are TRBV7-6 and TRBJ2-7, with D possibly being TRBD1 (6 bases). This CDR3 contains 13 residues. Per the germline V gene, CDR1 is SGHVS and CDR2 is FNYEAQ. The V and J ends lost 5 bases and 4 bases respectively, with 12 bases between them. The CDR3, as DNA: TGTGCCAGCAGCCCCTTGGACAGTTACGAGCAGTACTTC. It yields the protein CASSPLDSYEQYF.

This clone was detected only once. V gene TRBV30 combines with J gene TRBJ1-6, with D maybe TRBD1 (5 bases). CDR3 length equals 15 residues. In germline, CDR1 is GTSNPN, CDR2 SVGIG (reference sequence). The V gene lost 1 base and the J gene lost 2 bases, with 9 bases spanning the gap. CDR3 DNA sequence: TGTGCCTGGAGTGAAGGGGCCACCTATAATTCACCCCTCCACTTT. Amino acid sequence: CAWSEGATYNSPLHF.

On this clone: Within the sample, other DNA sequences also encode this same CDR3. The chain is built from TRBV29-1 and TRBJ2-7; D gene unclear. There are 11 residues in the CDR3. Germline V gene lookup returns CDR1 SQVTM and CDR2 ANQGSEA. V dropped 3 bases and J dropped 3 bases, with 6 bases sitting between them. CDR3 DNA: TGCAGCGTTGAGTCGAGCTACGAGCAGTACTTC. The encoded protein is CSVESSYEQYF.